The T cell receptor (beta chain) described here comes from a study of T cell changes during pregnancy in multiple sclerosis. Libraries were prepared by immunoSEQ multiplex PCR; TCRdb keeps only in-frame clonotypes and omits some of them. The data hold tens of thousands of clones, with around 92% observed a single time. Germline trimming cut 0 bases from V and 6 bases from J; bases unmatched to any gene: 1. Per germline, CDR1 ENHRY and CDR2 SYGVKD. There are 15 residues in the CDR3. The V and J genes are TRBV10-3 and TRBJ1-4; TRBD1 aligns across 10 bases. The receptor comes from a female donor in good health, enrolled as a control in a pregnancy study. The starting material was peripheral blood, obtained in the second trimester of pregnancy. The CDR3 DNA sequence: TGTGCCATCAGTGAGTCGACAGGGGGCGATGAAAAACTGTTTTTT. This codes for CAISESTGGDEKLFF.